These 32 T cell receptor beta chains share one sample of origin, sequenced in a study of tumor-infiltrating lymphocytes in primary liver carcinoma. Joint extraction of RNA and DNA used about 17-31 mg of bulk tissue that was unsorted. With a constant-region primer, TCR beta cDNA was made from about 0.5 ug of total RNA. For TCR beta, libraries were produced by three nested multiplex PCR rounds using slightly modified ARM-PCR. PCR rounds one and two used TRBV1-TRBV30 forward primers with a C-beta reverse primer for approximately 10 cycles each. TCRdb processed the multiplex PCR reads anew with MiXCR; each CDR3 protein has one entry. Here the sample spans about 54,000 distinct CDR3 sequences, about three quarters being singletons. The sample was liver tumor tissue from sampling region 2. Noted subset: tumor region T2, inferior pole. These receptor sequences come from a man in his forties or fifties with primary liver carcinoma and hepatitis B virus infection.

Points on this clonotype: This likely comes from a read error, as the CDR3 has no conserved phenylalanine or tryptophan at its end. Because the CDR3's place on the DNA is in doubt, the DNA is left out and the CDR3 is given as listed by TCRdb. The chain's CDR3 is CASSLSELVSQYS. The rearrangement uses TRBV11-2 and TRBJ2-7; TRBD2, the table's D call, was not compared with the DNA. Germline V gene lookup returns CDR1 SGHAT and CDR2 FQNNGV. The CDR3 length equals 13 residues, ends included.

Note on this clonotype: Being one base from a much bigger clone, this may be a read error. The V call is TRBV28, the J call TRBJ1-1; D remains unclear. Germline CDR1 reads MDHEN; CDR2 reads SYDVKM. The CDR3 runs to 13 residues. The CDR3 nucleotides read TGTGCCAGCAGTTTGGATCAGGAGGCTGAAACTTTCTTT. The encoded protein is CASSLDQEAETFF. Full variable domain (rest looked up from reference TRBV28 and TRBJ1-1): DVKVTQSSRYLVKRTGEKVFLECVQDMDHENMFWYRQDPGLGLRLIYFSYDVKMKEKGDIPEGYSVSREKKERFSLILESASTNQTSMYLCASSLDQEAETFFGQGTRLTVV.

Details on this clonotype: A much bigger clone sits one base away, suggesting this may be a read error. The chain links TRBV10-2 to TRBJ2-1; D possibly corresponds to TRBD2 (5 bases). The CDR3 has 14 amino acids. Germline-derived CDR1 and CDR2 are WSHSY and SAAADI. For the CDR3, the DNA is TGCGCCACCTCGAAAAGCGGATACTACAATGAGCAGTCCTTC. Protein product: CATSKSGYYNEQSF.

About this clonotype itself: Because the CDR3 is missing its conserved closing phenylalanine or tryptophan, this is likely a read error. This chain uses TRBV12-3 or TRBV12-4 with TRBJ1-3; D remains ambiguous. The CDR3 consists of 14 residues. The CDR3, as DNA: TGTGCCAGCAGCGACGGAAACTCTGGAAACAACATATATTCT. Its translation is CASSDGNSGNNIYS.

The DNA for the CDR3 is TGCAGTGTCGGGGGAGTAGGTGGGGAGCTGTTTTTT. Residues: CSVGGVGGELFF. V is TRBV20-1 and J is TRBJ2-2; possible D gene TRBD2, 6 bases. The CDR3 sequence is 12 residues long. Germline CDR1 DFQATT, CDR2 SNEGSKA (reference sequence). Trimming pared 7 bases from V and 8 bases from J, leaving 14 bases between.

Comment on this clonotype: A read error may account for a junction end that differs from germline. CDR3 region: CASSYARERVPKAFF. CDR3 coding DNA: TGTGCCAGTAGTTACGCCCGGGAGAGGGTCCCAAAAGCTTTCTTT. V and J are TRBV6-5 and TRBJ1-1, with D uncertain. The CDR3 has 15 amino acids. CDR1 and CDR2 (germline): MNHEY, SVGAGI.

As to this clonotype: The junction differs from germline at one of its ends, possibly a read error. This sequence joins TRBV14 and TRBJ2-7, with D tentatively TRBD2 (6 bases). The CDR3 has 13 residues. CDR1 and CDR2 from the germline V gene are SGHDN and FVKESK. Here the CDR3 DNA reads TGTGCAAGCAGGATGGGAGGACTCATGGAGCAGTACTTC. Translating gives CASRMGGLMEQYF.

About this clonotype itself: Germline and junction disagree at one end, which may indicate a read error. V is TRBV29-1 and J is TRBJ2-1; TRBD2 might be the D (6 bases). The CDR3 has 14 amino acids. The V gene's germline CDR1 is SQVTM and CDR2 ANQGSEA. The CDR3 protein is CNVGDWSSYNEQFF. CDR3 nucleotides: TGCAACGTTGGGGACTGGAGCTCCTACAATGAGCAATTCTTC.

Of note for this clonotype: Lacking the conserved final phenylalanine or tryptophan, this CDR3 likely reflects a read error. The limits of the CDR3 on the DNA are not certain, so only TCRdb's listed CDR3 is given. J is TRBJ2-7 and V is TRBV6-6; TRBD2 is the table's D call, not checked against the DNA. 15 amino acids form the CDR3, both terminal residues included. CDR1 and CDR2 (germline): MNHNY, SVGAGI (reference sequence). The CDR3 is CASSYGASGRYVQHL.

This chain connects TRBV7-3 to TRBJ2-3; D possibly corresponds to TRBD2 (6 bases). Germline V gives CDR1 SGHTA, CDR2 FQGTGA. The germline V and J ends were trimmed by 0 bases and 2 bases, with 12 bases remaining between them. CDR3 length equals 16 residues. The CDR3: CASSLTFSSDTDTQYF. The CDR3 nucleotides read TGTGCCAGCAGCTTAACGTTTTCTAGCGACACAGATACGCAGTATTTT.

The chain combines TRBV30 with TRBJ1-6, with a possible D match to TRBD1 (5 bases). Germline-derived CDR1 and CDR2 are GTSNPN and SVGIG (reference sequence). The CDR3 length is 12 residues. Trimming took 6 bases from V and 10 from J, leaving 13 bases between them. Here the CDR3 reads CACIEGRSPLHF. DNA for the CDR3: TGTGCCTGTATTGAGGGGCGGTCACCCCTCCACTTT.

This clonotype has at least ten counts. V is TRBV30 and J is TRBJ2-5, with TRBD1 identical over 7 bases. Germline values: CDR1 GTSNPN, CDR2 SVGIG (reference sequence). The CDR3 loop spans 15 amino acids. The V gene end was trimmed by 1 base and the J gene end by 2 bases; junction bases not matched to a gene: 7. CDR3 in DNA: TGTGCCTGGAGTGACTGGACAGGCGCGCAAGAGACCCAGTACTTC. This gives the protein CAWSDWTGAQETQYF.

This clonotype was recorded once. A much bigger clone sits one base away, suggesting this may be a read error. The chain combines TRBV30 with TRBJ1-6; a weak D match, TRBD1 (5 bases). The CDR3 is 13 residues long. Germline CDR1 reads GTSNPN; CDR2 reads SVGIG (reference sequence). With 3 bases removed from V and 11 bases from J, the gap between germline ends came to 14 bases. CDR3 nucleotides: TGTGCCTGGAGCGGGCAGGGCGATACACCCCTCCACTTT. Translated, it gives CAWSGQGDTPLHF.

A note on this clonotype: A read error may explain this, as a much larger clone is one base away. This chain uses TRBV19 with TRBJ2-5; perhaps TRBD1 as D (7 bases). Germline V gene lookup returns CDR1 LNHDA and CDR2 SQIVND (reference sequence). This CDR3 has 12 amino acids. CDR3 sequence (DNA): TGTGCCACGAGGGACAGCCGGGAGACCCTGTACTTC. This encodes CATRDSRETLYF. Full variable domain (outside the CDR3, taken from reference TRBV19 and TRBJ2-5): DGGITQSPKYLFRKEGQNVTLSCEQNLNHDAMYWYRQDPGQGLRLIYYSQIVNDFQKGDIAEGYSVSREKKESFPLTVTSAQKNPTAFYLCATRDSRETLYFGPGTRLLVL.

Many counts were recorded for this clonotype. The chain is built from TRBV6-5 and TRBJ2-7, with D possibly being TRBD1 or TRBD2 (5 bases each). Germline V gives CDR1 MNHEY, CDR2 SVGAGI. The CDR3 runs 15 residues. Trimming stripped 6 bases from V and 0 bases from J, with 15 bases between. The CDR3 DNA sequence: TGTGCCAGCAGGATGCACGGGGACCTCTCCTACGAGCAGTACTTC. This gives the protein CASRMHGDLSYEQYF.

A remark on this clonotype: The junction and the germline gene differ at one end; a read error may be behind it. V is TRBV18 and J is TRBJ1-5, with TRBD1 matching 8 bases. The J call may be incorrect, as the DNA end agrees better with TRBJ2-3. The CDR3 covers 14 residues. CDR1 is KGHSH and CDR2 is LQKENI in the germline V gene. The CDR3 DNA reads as TGTGTCAGCTCCGGGACAGGAGGCAATCAGCCCCAGTATTTT. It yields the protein CVSSGTGGNQPQYF.

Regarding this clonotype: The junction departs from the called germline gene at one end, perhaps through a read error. As DNA, the CDR3 is TGTGCCGGCAGCGGGGACGAGGCGGGAAACACCATATATTTT. It codes for CAGSGDEAGNTIYF. The chain employs TRBV4-2 and TRBJ1-3, with a weak D call TRBD1 (5 bases). Per germline, CDR1 LGHNA and CDR2 YNFKEQ. The CDR3 runs to 14 residues.

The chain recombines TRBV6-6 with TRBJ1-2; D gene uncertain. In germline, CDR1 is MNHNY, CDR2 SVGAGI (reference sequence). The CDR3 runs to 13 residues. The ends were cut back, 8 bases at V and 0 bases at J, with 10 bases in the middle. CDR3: CASLTTSNYGYTF. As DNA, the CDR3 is TGTGCCAGCCTAACGACTTCTAACTATGGCTACACCTTC.

The CDR3 spells CSGSPSGRIGAEQYF. CDR3 nucleotide sequence: TGCAGTGGCTCCCCTAGCGGGAGGATTGGTGCCGAGCAGTACTTC. The genes are TRBV20-1 and TRBJ2-7; TRBD2 agrees at 11 bases. V lost 7 bases to trimming and J lost 6 bases; unmatched junction nucleotides: 14. The length of the CDR3 is 15 residues. CDR1 is DFQATT and CDR2 is SNEGSKA in the germline V gene (reference sequence).

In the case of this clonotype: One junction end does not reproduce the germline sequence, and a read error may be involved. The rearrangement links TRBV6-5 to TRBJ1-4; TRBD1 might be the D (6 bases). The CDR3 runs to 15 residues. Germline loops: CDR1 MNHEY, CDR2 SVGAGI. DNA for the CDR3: TGTGCCAGCAGTTGCACGGGGGCGGGGAATGAAAAACTGTTGTTT. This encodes CASSCTGAGNEKLLF.

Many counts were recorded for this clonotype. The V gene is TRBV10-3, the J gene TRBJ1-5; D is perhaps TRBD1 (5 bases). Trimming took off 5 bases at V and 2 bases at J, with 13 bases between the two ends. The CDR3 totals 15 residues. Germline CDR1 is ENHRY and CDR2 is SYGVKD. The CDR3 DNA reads TGTGCCATCAGTAACGCGGGGGAACGCAATCAGCCCCAGCATTTT. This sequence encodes CAISNAGERNQPQHF.

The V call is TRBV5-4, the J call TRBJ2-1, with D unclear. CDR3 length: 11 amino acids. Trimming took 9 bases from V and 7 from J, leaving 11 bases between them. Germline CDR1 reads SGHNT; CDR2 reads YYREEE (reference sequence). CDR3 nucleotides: TGTGCCAACAGTTTAAGTAATGAGCAGTTCTTC. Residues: CANSLSNEQFF. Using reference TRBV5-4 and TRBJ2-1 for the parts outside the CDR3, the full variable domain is ETGVTQSPTHLIKTRGQQVTLRCSSQSGHNTVSWYQQALGQGPQFIFQYYREEENGRGNFPPRFSGLQFPNYSSELNVNALELDDSALYLCANSLSNEQFFGPGTRLTVL.

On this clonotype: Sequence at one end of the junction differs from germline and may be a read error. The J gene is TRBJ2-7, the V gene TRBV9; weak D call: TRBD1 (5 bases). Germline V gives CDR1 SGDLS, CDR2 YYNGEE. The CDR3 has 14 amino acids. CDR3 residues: CACSVGVVMDEQYF. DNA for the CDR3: TGTGCCTGCAGCGTAGGGGTGGTCATGGACGAGCAGTATTTC.

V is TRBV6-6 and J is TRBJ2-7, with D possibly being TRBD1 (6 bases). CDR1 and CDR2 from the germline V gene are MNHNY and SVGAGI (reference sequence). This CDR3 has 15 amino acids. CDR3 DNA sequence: TGTGGCAACAGTGGGGGACACACAGGGCATTATGAGCAGTACTTC. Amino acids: CGNSGGHTGHYEQYF.

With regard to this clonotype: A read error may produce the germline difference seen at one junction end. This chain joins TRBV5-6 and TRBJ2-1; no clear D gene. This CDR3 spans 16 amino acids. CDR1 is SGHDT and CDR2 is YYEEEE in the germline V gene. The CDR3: CASSLGLSILPNEQFF. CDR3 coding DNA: TGTGCCAGCAGCTTGGGTCTTAGCATACTCCCCAATGAACAGTTCTTC.

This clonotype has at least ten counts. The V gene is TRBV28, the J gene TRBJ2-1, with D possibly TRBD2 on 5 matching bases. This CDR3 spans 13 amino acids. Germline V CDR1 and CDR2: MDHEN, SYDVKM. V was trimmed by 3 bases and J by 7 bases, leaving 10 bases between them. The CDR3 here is CASSFASWNEQFF. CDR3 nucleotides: TGTGCCAGCAGTTTTGCTAGCTGGAATGAGCAGTTCTTC.

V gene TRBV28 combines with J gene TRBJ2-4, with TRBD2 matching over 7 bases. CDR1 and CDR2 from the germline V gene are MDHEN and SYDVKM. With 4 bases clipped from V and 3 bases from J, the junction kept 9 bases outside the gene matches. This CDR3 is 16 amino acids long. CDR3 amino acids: CASSSPGTTCKNIQYF. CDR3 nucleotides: TGTGCCAGCAGTTCCCCCGGGACTACCTGCAAAAACATTCAGTACTTC.

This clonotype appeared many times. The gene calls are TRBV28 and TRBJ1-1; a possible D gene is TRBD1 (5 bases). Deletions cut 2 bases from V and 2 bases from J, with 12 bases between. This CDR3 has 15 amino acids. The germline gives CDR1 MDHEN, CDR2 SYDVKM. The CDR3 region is CASSLQRGINTEAFF. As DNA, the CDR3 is TGTGCCAGCAGTTTACAGCGGGGCATTAACACTGAAGCTTTCTTT. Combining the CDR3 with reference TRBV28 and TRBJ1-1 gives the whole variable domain DVKVTQSSRYLVKRTGEKVFLECVQDMDHENMFWYRQDPGLGLRLIYFSYDVKMKEKGDIPEGYSVSREKKERFSLILESASTNQTSMYLCASSLQRGINTEAFFGQGTRLTVV.

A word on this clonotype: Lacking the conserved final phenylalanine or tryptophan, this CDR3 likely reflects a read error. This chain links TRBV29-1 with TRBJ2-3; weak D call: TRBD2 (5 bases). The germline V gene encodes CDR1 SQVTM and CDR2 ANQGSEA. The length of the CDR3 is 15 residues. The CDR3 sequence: CSVEDPGSSTNTQYS. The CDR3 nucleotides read TGCAGCGTTGAAGATCCGGGGTCCTCCACAAATACGCAGTATTCT.

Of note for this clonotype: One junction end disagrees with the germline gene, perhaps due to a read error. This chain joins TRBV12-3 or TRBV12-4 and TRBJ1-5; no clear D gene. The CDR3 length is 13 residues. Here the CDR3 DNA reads TGTGTCAGCAGTTTAGTAGGTGTTCAACCCCAGCATTTC. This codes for CVSSLVGVQPQHF.

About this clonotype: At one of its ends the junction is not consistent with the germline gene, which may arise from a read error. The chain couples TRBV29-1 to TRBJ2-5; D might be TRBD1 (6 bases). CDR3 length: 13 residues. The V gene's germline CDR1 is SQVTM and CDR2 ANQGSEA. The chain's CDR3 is CGVIGAGEKTQYF. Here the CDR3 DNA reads TGCGGCGTTATAGGGGCAGGGGAAAAGACCCAGTACTTC.

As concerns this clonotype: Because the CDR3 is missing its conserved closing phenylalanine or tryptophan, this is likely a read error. This CDR3 reads CASSQPTGGRTYEQYL. Written as DNA, the CDR3 is TGTGCCAGCAGCCAACCCACTGGTGGGAGGACCTACGAGCAGTACTTA. J is TRBJ2-7 and V is TRBV11-2; tentative D call: TRBD2 (6 bases). The CDR3 covers 16 residues. Per germline, CDR1 SGHAT and CDR2 FQNNGV. Trimming took 5 bases from V and 2 from J, leaving 19 bases between them.